This TCR beta chain was profiled in a study of T cell repertoires in cytomegalovirus infection. Study at large: Well-studied HLA-B-restricted CMV epitopes were used in the study alongside recently identified HLA-C-restricted ones.

A remark on this clonotype: The antigen is not known.

TCRdb passed the reads through MiXCR, listing each CDR3 protein once. The repertoire holds about 770,000 distinct CDR3 sequences, with approximately 32% as singletons. The CDR3 consists of 13 residues. The germline V and J ends were trimmed by 6 bases and 6 bases, with 14 bases remaining between them. Germline-derived CDR1 and CDR2 are SNHLY and FYNNEI. The chain uses TRBV2 and TRBJ1-1; D is unclear. This specimen was cultured CD8+ T cells from PBMCs, taken from culture after CMV antigen stimulation. The sequence derives from a human donor in good health (CMV status not recorded). Some clones in this sample may be carry-over from other donors' samples. The CDR3 is CASRERGRPEAFF. The CDR3 DNA reads as TGTGCCAGCAGGGAACGGGGTAGGCCTGAAGCTTTCTTT.